This T cell receptor (beta chain) was profiled in a study of regulatory and conventional T cells in RAG deficiency. Study-wide findings and caveats: In Omenn syndrome, Treg and Tconv repertoires overlapped >75%. These Omenn syndrome Treg sorts may hold peripherally activated cells instead.

Notes on this clone: The antigen is unknown.

The CDR3 is made up of 12 amino acids. Regulatory T cells were sorted from blood as CD4+ CD25-high CD127-low cells. Method: immunoSEQ multiplex PCR; TCRdb's copy keeps in-frame clones and lacks some. The data hold fewer than 20,000 clones, with approximately 86% observed a single time. These data were also reused for a study on regulatory T cells. That report adds: The primer mix had 52 TRBV and 13 TRBJ primers. Regulatory T cells showed the strongest V-J pair restriction and V/J gene skewing among patient repertoires.

The receptor was isolated from a human donor in good health. Sequenced input: Tregs sorted from blood. The rearrangement uses TRBV21-1 and TRBJ2-5; TRBD2 reflects the table's D call only, with no check against the DNA. TRBV21-1 has pseudogene status. In DNA form, the CDR3 reads TGTGCCAGCAGCAAAGGGGAGGAGACCCAGTACTTC. Translated, it gives CASSKGEETQYF.